Below are 15 T cell receptor beta chains sequenced from a single sample in a study of blood T cell repertoires in COVID-19. Sequencing was performed with immunoSEQ multiplex PCR; in TCRdb, only in-frame clones are kept and a portion is missing. The data hold about 35,000 clones, with 90% to 95% observed a single time. Sequencing input: peripheral blood. The receptors derive from a man aged 50-59 years with active COVID-19.

This chain connects TRBV18 to TRBJ1-2; 10 bases match TRBD1. Trimming removed 3 bases from V and 6 bases from J; junction bases left unmatched: 7. The CDR3 has 15 amino acids. Germline assignment: CDR1 KGHSH and CDR2 LQKENI. The CDR3 reads CASSPRDRGFDGYTF. The CDR3 bases are TGTGCCAGCTCACCCCGGGACAGGGGTTTTGATGGCTACACCTTC.

The chain is built from TRBV30 and TRBJ1-1; 9 positions match TRBD1. This CDR3 is 14 amino acids long. Germline V lookup: CDR1 GTSNPN, CDR2 SVGIG (reference sequence). V lost 4 bases to trimming and J lost 10 bases; unmatched junction nucleotides: 13. In nucleotides, the CDR3 is TGTGCCTGGAATCGCCCTTGGACAGGGGTGGGAGCTTTCTTT. Translation: CAWNRPWTGVGAFF.

The chain is built from TRBV9 and TRBJ2-3; 9 positions agree with TRBD1. Trimming removed 2 bases from V and 1 base from J; junction bases left unmatched: 2. The germline V gene encodes CDR1 SGDLS and CDR2 YYNGEE. The CDR3 runs to 15 residues. The CDR3 is CASSVRTGGTDTQYF. In DNA form, the CDR3 reads TGTGCCAGCAGCGTGAGGACAGGGGGCACAGATACGCAGTATTTT.

This clone was counted only a few times. The V call is TRBV10-2, the J call TRBJ2-5; unclear D gene. Germline lookup yields CDR1 WSHSY and CDR2 SAAADI. CDR3 length: 13 amino acids. V gave up 6 bases and J gave up 1 base, with 9 bases separating them. The CDR3 is CASSPTSQETQYF. The CDR3 nucleotides read TGCGCCAGCAGCCCGACAAGCCAAGAGACCCAGTACTTC.

The rearrangement joins TRBV23-1 to TRBJ1-1; 7 bases map to TRBD1. TRBV23-1 is placed among ORFs of uncertain function. The ends lost 4 bases at V and 1 base at J; junction bases unmatched: 9. The CDR3 is 16 amino acids. Here the CDR3 reads CASSLYYRGGNTEAFF. The CDR3, as DNA: TGCGCCAGCAGTCTTTACTACAGGGGAGGGAACACTGAAGCTTTCTTT.

The chain is built from TRBV12-5 and TRBJ2-2; D is possibly TRBD1 (5 bases). V lost 5 bases and J lost 7, with 8 bases in between. This CDR3 has 12 residues. Germline loops: CDR1 LGHNT, CDR2 FRNRAP. DNA for the CDR3: TGTGCTAGTGGTCCGGACATCGGGGAGCTGTTTTTT. This encodes CASGPDIGELFF.

This clone was picked up one time. V is TRBV6-5 and J is TRBJ1-2; D call uncertain. Germline values: CDR1 MNHEY, CDR2 SVGAGI. V was pared by 10 bases and J by 5 bases, with 11 bases between. The CDR3 is 11 amino acids. The CDR3 protein is CATNTGYGYTF. CDR3 sequence (DNA): TGTGCCACCAACACGGGTTATGGCTACACCTTC.

The V and J genes are TRBV11-2 and TRBJ1-2; TRBD1 aligns across 9 bases. This CDR3 has 16 amino acids. Germline V gives CDR1 SGHAT, CDR2 FQNNGV. The V and J ends lost 0 bases and 5 bases, in that order; junction bases with no gene match: 7. In nucleotides, the CDR3 is TGTGCCAGCAGCTTAGACTCCGGGACAGGGCTTTATGGCTACACCTTC. This gives the protein CASSLDSGTGLYGYTF.

The chain joins TRBV29-1 to TRBJ1-3; no clear D. Germline V CDR1 and CDR2: SQVTM, ANQGSEA. The ends were cut back, 5 bases at V and 4 bases at J, with 12 bases in the middle. This CDR3 has 13 residues. As DNA, the CDR3 is TGCAGCGTTCTTAATCCGTTGGGAAACACCATATATTTT. This gives the protein CSVLNPLGNTIYF.

Only one count was recorded for this clone. The V and J genes are TRBV24-1 and TRBJ2-1; 8 bases map to TRBD1. This CDR3 has 17 amino acids. Germline V gene data show CDR1 as KGHDR and CDR2 as SFDVKD. V dropped 4 bases and J dropped 3; count of bases not matched to a gene: 10. The CDR3 spells CATSDSDPGQGYNEQFF. In DNA, the CDR3 is TGTGCCACCAGTGACTCCGACCCAGGACAGGGCTACAATGAGCAGTTCTTC.

The V and J genes are TRBV18 and TRBJ2-7; tentatively, D is TRBD2 (6 bases). This CDR3 has 15 amino acids. Trimming removed 3 bases from V and 7 bases from J, with 19 bases in between. The V gene's germline CDR1 is KGHSH and CDR2 LQKENI. CDR3 nucleotide sequence: TGTGCCAGCTCACCTCTAACGGCGGGGACTGAAGAGCAGTACTTC. It encodes CASSPLTAGTEEQYF.

CDR3 loop: CASSQDWGGLSGNTIYF. CDR3 bases: TGTGCCAGCAGCCAAGATTGGGGGGGACTCTCTGGAAACACCATATATTTT. The rearrangement links TRBV4-2 to TRBJ1-3; D may be TRBD1 (5 bases). V was pared by 0 bases and J by 0 bases, with 12 bases between. The CDR3 consists of 17 residues. Per the germline V gene, CDR1 is LGHNA and CDR2 is YNFKEQ.

The rearrangement links TRBV7-9 to TRBJ1-2; perhaps TRBD1 as D (6 bases). This CDR3 has 16 residues. The V and J ends lost 2 bases and 4 bases respectively, with 17 bases between them. Germline CDR1 is SEHNR and CDR2 is FQNEAQ (reference sequence). The CDR3 sequence is CASSLTLKGVGYGYTF. CDR3 coding DNA: TGTGCCAGCAGCTTAACCCTAAAGGGGGTGGGCTATGGCTACACCTTC.

The V and J genes are TRBV27 and TRBJ1-2; D unresolved. Germline loops: CDR1 MNHEY, CDR2 SMNVEV (reference sequence). This CDR3 has 13 residues. V was clipped by 6 bases and J by 3 bases, with 11 bases between them. In nucleotides, the CDR3 is TGTGCCAGCAGAAGCGACGGAGACTATGGCTACACCTTC. Protein sequence: CASRSDGDYGYTF.

The V gene is TRBV2, the J gene TRBJ2-1, with a tentative D call TRBD2 (5 bases). CDR3 length: 12 amino acids. Germline lookup yields CDR1 SNHLY and CDR2 FYNNEI. The germline V and J ends were trimmed by 3 bases and 9 bases, with 9 bases remaining between them. The CDR3 DNA reads TGTGCCAGCAGTGATGCGGGCGGTGAGCAGTTCTTC. Protein product: CASSDAGGEQFF.